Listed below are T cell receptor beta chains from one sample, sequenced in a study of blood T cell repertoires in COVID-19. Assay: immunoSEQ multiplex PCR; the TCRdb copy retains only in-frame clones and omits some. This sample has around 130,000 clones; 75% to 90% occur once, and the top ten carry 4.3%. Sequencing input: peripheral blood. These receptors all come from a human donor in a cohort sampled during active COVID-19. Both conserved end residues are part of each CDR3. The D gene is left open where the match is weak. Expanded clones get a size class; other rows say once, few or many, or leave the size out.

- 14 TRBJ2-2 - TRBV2 TGTGCCAGCGGGGCGCGGGGGAACACCGGGGAGCTGTTTTTT CASGARGNTGELFF
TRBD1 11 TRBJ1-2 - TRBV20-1 TGCAGTGCTTACGACAGGGCTGGCTACACCTTC CSAYDRAGYTF
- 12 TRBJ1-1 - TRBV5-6 TGTGCCAGCAGCTTGCGCGATGTTGAAGCTTTCTTT CASSLRDVEAFF
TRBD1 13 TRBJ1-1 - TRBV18 TGTGCCAGCTCACCAGGGACAGCACACGAAGCTTTCTTT CASSPGTAHEAFF
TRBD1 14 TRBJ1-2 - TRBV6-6 TGTGCCAGCAGCCCCTGGACAGGTTCATCCGGCTACACCTTC CASSPWTGSSGYTF
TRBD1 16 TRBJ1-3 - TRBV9 TGTGCCAGCAGCGTTTTCGACAGGGCCTCTGGAAACACCATATATTTT CASSVFDRASGNTIYF
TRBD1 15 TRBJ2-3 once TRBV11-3 TGTGCCAGCAGCTCGGGACAGGGGGGCGTAGATACGCAGTATTTT CASSSGQGGVDTQYF
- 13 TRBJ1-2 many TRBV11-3 TGTGCCAGCAGCTCCCCTCGGGACTATGGCTACACCTTC CASSSPRDYGYTF
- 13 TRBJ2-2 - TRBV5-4 TGTGCCAGCAGCCGAGTCATTACCGGGGAGCTGTTTTTT CASSRVITGELFF
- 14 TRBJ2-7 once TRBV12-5 TGTGCTAGTGGTTTGGGCAGGGTGGCCTACGAGCAGTACTTC CASGLGRVAYEQYF
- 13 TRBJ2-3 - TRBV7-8 TGTGCCAGCAGCTTACCCCAAACAGATACGCAGTATTTT CASSLPQTDTQYF
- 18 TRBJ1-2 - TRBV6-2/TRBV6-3 TGTGCCAGCAGTGGGATCCGGGATCATAACCCTTCTAACTATGGCTACACCTTC CASSGIRDHNPSNYGYTF
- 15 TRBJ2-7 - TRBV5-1 TGCGCCAGCAGCTTGGTATCGGACAATTCCTACGAGCAGTACTTC CASSLVSDNSYEQYF
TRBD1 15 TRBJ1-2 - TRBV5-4 TGTGCCAGCAGCCCTCTTCCGGACAGGGGCTATGGCTACACCTTC CASSPLPDRGYGYTF
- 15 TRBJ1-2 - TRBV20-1 TGCAGTGCTAGTGGGGCAGGGTTTGCCAACTATGGCTACACCTTC CSASGAGFANYGYTF
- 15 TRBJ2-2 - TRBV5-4 TGTGCCAGCAGCTTAGAGGGGGCGGGATCCGGGGAGCTGTTTTTT CASSLEGAGSGELFF
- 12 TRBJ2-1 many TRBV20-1 TGCAGTGCTAGTCGGGAGTACAATGAGCAGTTCTTC CSASREYNEQFF
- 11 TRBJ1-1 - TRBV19 TGTGCCAGTAGTATCTACGCTGAAGCTTTCTTT CASSIYAEAFF
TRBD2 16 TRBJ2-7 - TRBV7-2 TGTGCCAGCAGCTCCTGGACTAGCGGGGGATCCTACGAGCAGTACTTC CASSSWTSGGSYEQYF
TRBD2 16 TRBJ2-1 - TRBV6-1 TGTGCCAGCAGTGAAGCGGTGTCGGGGGGGCCTGATGAGCAGTTCTTC CASSEAVSGGPDEQFF
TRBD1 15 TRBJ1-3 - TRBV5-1 TGCGCCAGCAGCTTGGGCAGGGGGTCTGGAAACACCATATATTTT CASSLGRGSGNTIYF
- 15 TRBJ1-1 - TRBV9 TGTGCCAGCAGCGTATTGGGGGGAGAGAGCACTGAAGCTTTCTTT CASSVLGGESTEAFF